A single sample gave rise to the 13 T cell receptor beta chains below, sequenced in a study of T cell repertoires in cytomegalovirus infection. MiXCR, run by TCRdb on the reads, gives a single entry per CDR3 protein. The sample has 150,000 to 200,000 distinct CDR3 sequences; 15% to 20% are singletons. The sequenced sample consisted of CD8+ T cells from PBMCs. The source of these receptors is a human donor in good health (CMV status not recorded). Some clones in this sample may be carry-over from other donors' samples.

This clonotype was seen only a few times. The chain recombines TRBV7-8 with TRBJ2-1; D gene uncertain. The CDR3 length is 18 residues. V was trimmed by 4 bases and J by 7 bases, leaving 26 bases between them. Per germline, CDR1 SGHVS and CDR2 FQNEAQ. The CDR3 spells CASSSPGLGRTSWNEQFF. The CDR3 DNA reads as TGTGCCAGCAGCTCACCCGGCCTAGGGCGTACGTCTTGGAATGAGCAGTTCTTC.

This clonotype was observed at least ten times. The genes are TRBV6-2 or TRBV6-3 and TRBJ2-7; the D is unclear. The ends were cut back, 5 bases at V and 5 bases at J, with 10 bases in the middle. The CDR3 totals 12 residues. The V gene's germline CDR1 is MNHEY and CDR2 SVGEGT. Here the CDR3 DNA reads TGTGCCAGCAGTCCAGATTCCGACGAGCAGTACTTC. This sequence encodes CASSPDSDEQYF.

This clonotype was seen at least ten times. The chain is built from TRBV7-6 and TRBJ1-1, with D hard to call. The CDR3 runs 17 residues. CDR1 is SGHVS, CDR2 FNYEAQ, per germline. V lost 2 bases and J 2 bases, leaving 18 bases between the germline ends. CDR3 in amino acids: CASSLSSGRTGNTEAFF. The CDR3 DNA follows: TGTGCCAGCAGCTTAAGTTCGGGCAGGACGGGAAACACTGAAGCTTTCTTT.

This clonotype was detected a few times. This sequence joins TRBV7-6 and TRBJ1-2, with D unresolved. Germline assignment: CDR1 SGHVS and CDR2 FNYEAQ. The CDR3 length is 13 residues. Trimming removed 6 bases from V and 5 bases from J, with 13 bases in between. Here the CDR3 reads CASSPTPGYGYTF. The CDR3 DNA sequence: TGTGCCAGCAGTCCCACTCCGGGTTATGGCTACACCTTC.

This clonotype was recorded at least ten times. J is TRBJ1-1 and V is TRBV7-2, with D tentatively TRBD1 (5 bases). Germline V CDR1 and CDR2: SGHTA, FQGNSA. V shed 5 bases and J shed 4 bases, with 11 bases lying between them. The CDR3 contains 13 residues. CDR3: CASSPQGSTEAFF. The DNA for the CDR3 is TGTGCCAGCAGCCCCCAGGGTTCCACTGAAGCTTTCTTT.

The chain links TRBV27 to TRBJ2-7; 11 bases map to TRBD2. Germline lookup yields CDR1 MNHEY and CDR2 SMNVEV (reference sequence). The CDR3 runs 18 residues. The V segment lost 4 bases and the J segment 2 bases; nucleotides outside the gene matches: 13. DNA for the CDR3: TGTGCCAGCAGTTCCCCAATCCCGACTAGCGGGGACACCTACGAGCAGTACTTC. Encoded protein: CASSSPIPTSGDTYEQYF.

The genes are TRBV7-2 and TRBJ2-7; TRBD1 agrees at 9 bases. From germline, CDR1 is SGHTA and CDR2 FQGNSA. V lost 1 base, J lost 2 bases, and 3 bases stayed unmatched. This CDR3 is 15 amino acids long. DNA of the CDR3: TGTGCCAGCAGCTTAGAGGGACAGGGACCCTACGAGCAGTACTTC. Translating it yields CASSLEGQGPYEQYF.

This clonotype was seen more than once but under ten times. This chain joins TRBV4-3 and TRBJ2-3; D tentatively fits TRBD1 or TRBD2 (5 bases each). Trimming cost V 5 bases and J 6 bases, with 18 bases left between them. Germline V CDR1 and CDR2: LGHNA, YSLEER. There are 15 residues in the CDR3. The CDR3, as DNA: TGCGCCAGCAGCAACGGGGAAGGGACGTCGGATACGCAGTATTTT. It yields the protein CASSNGEGTSDTQYF.

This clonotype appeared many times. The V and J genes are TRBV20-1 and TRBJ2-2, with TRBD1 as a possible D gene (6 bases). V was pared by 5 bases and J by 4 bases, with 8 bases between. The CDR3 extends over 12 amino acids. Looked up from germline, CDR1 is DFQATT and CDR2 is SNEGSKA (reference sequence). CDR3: CSAPGVTGELFF. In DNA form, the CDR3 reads TGCAGTGCTCCAGGGGTCACCGGGGAGCTGTTTTTT.

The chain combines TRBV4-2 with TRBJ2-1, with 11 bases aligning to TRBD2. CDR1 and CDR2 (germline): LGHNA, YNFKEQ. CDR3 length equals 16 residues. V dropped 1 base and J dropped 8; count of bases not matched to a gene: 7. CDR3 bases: TGTGCCAGCAGCCAAGTTACTAGCGGGGGATGGGATGAGCAGTTCTTC. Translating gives CASSQVTSGGWDEQFF.

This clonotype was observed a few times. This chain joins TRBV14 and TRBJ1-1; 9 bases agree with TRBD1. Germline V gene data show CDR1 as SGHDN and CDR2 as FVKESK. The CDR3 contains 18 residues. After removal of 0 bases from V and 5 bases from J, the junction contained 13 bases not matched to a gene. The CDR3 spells CASSQDRDRVADGTEAFF. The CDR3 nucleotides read TGTGCCAGCAGCCAAGACCGGGACAGGGTAGCAGATGGGACTGAAGCTTTCTTT.

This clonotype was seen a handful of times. The CDR3 is CASSPYEEGEETQYF. The CDR3 bases are TGTGCCAGCAGCCCCTATGAGGAGGGAGAAGAGACCCAGTACTTC. V and J are TRBV7-2 and TRBJ2-5; a possible D gene is TRBD2 (6 bases). Germline V gives CDR1 SGHTA, CDR2 FQGNSA. This CDR3 spans 15 amino acids. V was trimmed by 5 bases and J by 3 bases, leaving 16 bases between them.

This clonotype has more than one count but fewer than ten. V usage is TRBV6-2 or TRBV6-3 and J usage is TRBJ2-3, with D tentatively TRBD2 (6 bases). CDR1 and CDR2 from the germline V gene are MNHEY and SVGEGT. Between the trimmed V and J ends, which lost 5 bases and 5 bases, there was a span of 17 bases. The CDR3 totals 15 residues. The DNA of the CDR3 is TGTGCCAGCAGTATAGCGGCAAACGGGGTAGATACGCAGTATTTT. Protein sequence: CASSIAANGVDTQYF.